These 12 T cell receptor beta chains were sequenced from one sample in a study of cytomegalovirus exposure and HLA in healthy donors (dated by TCRdb to about 2017). The library was prepared using the immunoSEQ multiplex PCR assay. What TCRdb holds here is the immuneACCESS table cut down to in-frame rearrangements. Part of the clones is not present; checked against another copy, under half of the missing clones reflect an unresolved V gene, and the others are unexplained. The sample has 200,000 or so clones on record, roughly 88% of them singletons. In total, the top ten clones hold around an eighth of the sample. The material sequenced was PBMCs. Receptors originate from a woman aged 25-40 years in good health and CMV-seropositive.

This chain links TRBV27 with TRBJ2-1; tentative D call: TRBD2 (5 bases). Per the germline V gene, CDR1 is MNHEY and CDR2 is SMNVEV (reference sequence). Trimming removed 8 bases at V and 7 bases at J, with 9 bases between. The CDR3 covers 11 residues. The CDR3 reads CASATRNEQFF. The CDR3, as DNA: TGTGCCAGCGCTACTAGAAATGAGCAGTTCTTC.

The V call is TRBV18, the J call TRBJ2-1, with 7 bases that match TRBD1. V lost 1 base to trimming and J lost 6 bases; unmatched junction nucleotides: 6. This CDR3 contains 15 residues. Germline CDR1 reads KGHSH; CDR2 reads LQKENI. In DNA form, the CDR3 reads TGTGCCAGCTCACCACAGGGGGCACCTCTCAATGAGCAGTTCTTC. Translating it yields CASSPQGAPLNEQFF.

This chain links TRBV5-1 with TRBJ2-7; 7 positions agree with TRBD1. The germline V gene has CDR1 SGHRS and CDR2 YFSETQ. The trim removed 4 bases at V and 2 bases at J, leaving 9 bases unmatched. CDR3 length equals 15 residues. CDR3 amino acids: CASSQPGTVTYEQYF. The CDR3 coding sequence is TGCGCCAGCAGCCAACCCGGGACAGTTACCTACGAGCAGTACTTC.

This clone has only one observation. The rearrangement uses TRBV2 and TRBJ1-5, with TRBD1 identical over 7 bases. The junction had 6 bases not matched to a gene; V was cut back by 7 bases and J by 0 bases. Germline CDR1 and CDR2: SNHLY and FYNNEI. CDR3 size: 15 residues. The CDR3 reads CASKQGTGSNQPQHF. CDR3 DNA sequence: TGTGCCAGCAAACAGGGGACTGGTAGCAATCAGCCCCAGCATTTT. Using reference TRBV2 and TRBJ1-5 for the parts outside the CDR3, the full variable domain is EPEVTQTPSHQVTQMGQEVILRCVPISNHLYFYWYRQILGQKVEFLVSFYNNEISEKSEIFDDQFSVERPDGSNFTLKIRSTKLEDSAMYFCASKQGTGSNQPQHFGDGTRLSIL.

This chain connects TRBV5-1 to TRBJ2-1; 8 nucleotides align to TRBD2. V shed 4 bases, J shed 6 bases, and the junction held 15 bases outside the gene matches. Looked up from germline, CDR1 is SGHRS and CDR2 is YFSETQ. The CDR3 has 17 residues. The CDR3 coding sequence is TGCGCCAGCAGCCTCGGACTAGCTGTTGGGCCCGCCAATGAGCAGTTCTTC. Its protein is CASSLGLAVGPANEQFF. The full variable domain, with the rest looked up from reference TRBV5-1 and TRBJ2-1, is KAGVTQTPRYLIKTRGQQVTLSCSPISGHRSVSWYQQTPGQGLQFLFEYFSETQRNKGNFPGRFSGRQFSNSRSEMNVSTLELGDSALYLCASSLGLAVGPANEQFFGPGTRLTVL.

This clone occurred a few times. This CDR3 is CASGGTGRNTIYF. The CDR3 coding sequence is TGTGCCAGCGGGGGGACAGGGAGGAACACCATATATTTT. This rearrangement joins TRBV6-1 to TRBJ1-3; TRBD1 matches 9 bases. V lost 8 bases and J lost 7; bases outside the gene matches: 6. The CDR3 is 13 amino acids. Germline CDR1 reads MNHNS; CDR2 reads SASEGT.

The rearrangement links TRBV27 to TRBJ1-2; D gene ambiguous. V gave up 2 bases and J gave up 3 bases, with 10 bases separating them. From germline, CDR1 is MNHEY and CDR2 SMNVEV (reference sequence). This CDR3 comprises 14 residues. The CDR3 region has the DNA TGTGCCAGCAGTTTAAATCCGGGTGACTATGGCTACACCTTC. It specifies CASSLNPGDYGYTF.

The chain carries TRBV5-1 and TRBJ2-2; 10 bases match TRBD2. The CDR3 extends over 16 amino acids. Germline V gives CDR1 SGHRS, CDR2 YFSETQ. Trimming removed 1 base from V and 1 base from J; junction bases left unmatched: 1. CDR3 protein: CASSLTSGMNTGELFF. CDR3 nucleotide sequence: TGCGCCAGCAGCTTGACTAGCGGGATGAACACCGGGGAGCTGTTTTTT.

The J gene is TRBJ2-7, the V gene TRBV2, with TRBD1 matching 8 bases. The trim removed 7 bases at V and 6 bases at J, leaving 8 bases unmatched. The CDR3 extends over 13 amino acids. The germline V gene has CDR1 SNHLY and CDR2 FYNNEI. CDR3 residues: CASNGQGDGEQYF. CDR3 coding DNA: TGTGCCAGCAATGGACAGGGAGACGGCGAGCAGTACTTC.

This chain links TRBV7-2 with TRBJ2-7; D is uncertain. The CDR3 runs to 11 residues. Trimming took off 5 bases at V and 6 bases at J, with 8 bases between the two ends. CDR1 and CDR2 from the germline V gene are SGHTA and FQGNSA. In DNA, the CDR3 is TGTGCCAGCAGCCCCCTTTCCGAGCAGTACTTC. Protein sequence: CASSPLSEQYF.

The gene calls are TRBV5-1 and TRBJ1-1; possibly TRBD1 for D (5 bases). V lost 2 bases and J 5 bases, leaving 10 bases between the germline ends. The germline V gene has CDR1 SGHRS and CDR2 YFSETQ. CDR3 size: 13 residues. CDR3 region: CASSFTRETEAFF. The DNA for the CDR3 is TGCGCCAGCAGCTTCACCAGGGAAACTGAAGCTTTCTTT. The full variable domain, completed using reference TRBV5-1 and TRBJ1-1, is KAGVTQTPRYLIKTRGQQVTLSCSPISGHRSVSWYQQTPGQGLQFLFEYFSETQRNKGNFPGRFSGRQFSNSRSEMNVSTLELGDSALYLCASSFTRETEAFFGQGTRLTVV.

The chain links TRBV5-1 to TRBJ2-1; 13 positions match TRBD2. Germline V gene lookup returns CDR1 SGHRS and CDR2 YFSETQ. The CDR3 has 17 amino acids. With 1 base clipped from V and 5 bases from J, the junction kept 6 bases outside the gene matches. In DNA, the CDR3 is TGCGCCAGCAGCTTGCCTGGACTAGCGGGAGCGCACAATGAGCAGTTCTTC. As protein: CASSLPGLAGAHNEQFF.